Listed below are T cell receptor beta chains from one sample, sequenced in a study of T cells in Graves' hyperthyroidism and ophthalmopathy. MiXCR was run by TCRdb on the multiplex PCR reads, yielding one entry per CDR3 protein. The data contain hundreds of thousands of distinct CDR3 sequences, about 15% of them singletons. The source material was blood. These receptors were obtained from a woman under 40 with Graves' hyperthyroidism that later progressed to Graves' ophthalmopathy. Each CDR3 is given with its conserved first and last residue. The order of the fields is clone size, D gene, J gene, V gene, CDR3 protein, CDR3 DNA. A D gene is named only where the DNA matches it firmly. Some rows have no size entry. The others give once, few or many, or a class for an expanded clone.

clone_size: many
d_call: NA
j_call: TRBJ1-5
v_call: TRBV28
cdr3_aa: CASSYISQLFSNQPQHF
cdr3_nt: TGTGCCAGCAGTTACATATCGCAGCTCTTTAGCAATCAGCCCCAGCATTTT

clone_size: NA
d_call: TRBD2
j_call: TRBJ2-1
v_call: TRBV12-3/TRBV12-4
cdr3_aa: CASSLGGRVEQFF
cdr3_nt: TGTGCCAGCAGTTTAGGCGGGAGAGTTGAGCAGTTCTTC

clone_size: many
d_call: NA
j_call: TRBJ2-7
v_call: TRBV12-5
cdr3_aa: CASGRATVDEQYF
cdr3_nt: TGTGCTAGTGGCCGCGCGACGGTAGACGAGCAGTACTTC

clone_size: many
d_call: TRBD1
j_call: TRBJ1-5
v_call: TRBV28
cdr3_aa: CASSLGQGAAQPQHF
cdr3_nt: TGTGCCAGCAGCCTTGGGCAGGGGGCAGCTCAGCCCCAGCATTTT

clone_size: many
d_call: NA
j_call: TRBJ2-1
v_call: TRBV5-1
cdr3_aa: CASSLAMREQFF
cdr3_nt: TGCGCCAGCAGCTTGGCGATGCGTGAGCAGTTCTTC

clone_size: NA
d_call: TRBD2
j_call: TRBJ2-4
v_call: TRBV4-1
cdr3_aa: CASSQDWLAVLAKNIQYF
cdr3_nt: TGCGCCAGCAGCCAAGATTGGCTAGCGGTTTTAGCCAAAAACATTCAGTACTTC

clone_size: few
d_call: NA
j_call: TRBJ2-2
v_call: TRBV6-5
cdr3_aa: CASSYPGQKYGELFF
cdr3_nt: TGTGCCAGCAGTTACCCCGGACAGAAGTACGGGGAGCTGTTTTTT

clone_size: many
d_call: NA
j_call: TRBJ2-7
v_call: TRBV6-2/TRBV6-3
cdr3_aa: CASTPRDLYEQYF
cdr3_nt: TGTGCCAGCACCCCCAGGGATCTCTACGAGCAGTACTTC

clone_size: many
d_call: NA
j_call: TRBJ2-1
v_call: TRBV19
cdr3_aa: CASSRGQFYNEQFF
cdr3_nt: TGTGCCAGTAGCCGTGGACAGTTCTACAATGAGCAGTTCTTC

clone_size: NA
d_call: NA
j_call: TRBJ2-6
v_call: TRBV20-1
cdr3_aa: CSAFGTPSGANVLTF
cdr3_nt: TGCAGTGCCTTCGGGACTCCCTCTGGGGCCAACGTCCTGACTTTC

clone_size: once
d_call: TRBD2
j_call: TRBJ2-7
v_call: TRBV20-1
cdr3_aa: CSTIQPGGPLEQYF
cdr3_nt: TGCAGTACAATCCAACCGGGAGGGCCATTAGAGCAGTACTTC

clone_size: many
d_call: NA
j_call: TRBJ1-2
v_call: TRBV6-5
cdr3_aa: CASSYSSGAGGYTF
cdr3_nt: TGTGCCAGCAGTTACTCATCAGGGGCGGGAGGCTACACCTTC

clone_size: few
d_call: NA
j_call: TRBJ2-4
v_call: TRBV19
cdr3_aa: CASSITSGDGKRAKNIQYF
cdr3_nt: TGTGCCAGTAGTATAACCAGTGGTGATGGGAAAAGAGCCAAAAACATTCAGTACTTC

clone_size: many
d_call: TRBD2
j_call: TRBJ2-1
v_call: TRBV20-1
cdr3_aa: CSARVLAGGGYNEQFF
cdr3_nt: TGCAGTGCTAGAGTGCTAGCGGGAGGCGGGTACAATGAGCAGTTCTTC

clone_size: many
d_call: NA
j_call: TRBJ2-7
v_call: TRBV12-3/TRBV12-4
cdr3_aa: CASSFIGGAQQYF
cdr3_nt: TGTGCCAGCAGTTTTATTGGGGGGGCTCAGCAGTACTTC

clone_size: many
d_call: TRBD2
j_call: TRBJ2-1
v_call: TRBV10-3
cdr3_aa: CAITADAGGDEQFF
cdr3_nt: TGTGCCATCACCGCGGACGCGGGAGGGGATGAGCAGTTCTTC

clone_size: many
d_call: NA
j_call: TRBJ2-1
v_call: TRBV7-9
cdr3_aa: CASSLTQGSNEQFF
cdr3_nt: TGTGCCAGCAGCTTAACCCAGGGAAGCAATGAGCAGTTCTTC

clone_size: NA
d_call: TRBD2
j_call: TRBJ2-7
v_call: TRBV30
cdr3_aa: CAWSSGLAGAEQYF
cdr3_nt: TGTGCCTGGAGCTCGGGACTAGCGGGAGCCGAGCAGTACTTC

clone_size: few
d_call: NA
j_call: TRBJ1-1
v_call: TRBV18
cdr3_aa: CASSPLTGTTEAFF
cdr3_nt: TGTGCCAGCTCACCACTTACAGGGACCACTGAAGCTTTCTTT

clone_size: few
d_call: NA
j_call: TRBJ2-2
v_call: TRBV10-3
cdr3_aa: CAISESRLGAVAGELFF
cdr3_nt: TGTGCCATCAGTGAGTCGCGACTAGGGGCAGTAGCAGGGGAGCTGTTTTTT

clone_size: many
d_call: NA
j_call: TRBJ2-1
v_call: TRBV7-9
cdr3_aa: CASSLAGDSNEQFF
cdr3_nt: TGTGCCAGCAGCTTAGCGGGAGACTCCAATGAGCAGTTCTTC

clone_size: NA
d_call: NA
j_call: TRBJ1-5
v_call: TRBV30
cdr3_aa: CAWSGGAGNQPQHF
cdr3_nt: TGTGCCTGGAGTGGGGGGGCAGGCAATCAGCCCCAGCATTTT

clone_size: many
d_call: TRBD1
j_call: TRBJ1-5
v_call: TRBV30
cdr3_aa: CALSRDSMDQPQHF
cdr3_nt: TGTGCCTTAAGTAGGGACAGCATGGATCAGCCCCAGCATTTT

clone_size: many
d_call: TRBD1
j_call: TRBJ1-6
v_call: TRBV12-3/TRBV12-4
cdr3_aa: CASSQRGQGSSPLHF
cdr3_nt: TGTGCCAGCAGTCAGCGGGGACAGGGGTCTTCACCCCTCCACTTT

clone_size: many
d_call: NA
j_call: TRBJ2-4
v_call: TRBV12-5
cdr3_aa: CASATLGGNIQYF
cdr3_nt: TGTGCTAGTGCTACTTTAGGGGGGAACATTCAGTACTTC

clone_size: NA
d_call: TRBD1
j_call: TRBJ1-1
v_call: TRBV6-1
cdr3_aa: CASTPLGGGEATEAFF
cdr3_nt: TGTGCCAGCACCCCCCTGGGAGGGGGCGAGGCCACTGAAGCTTTCTTT

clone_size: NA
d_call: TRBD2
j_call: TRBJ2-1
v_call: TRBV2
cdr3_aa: CASSYLTSGGYNEQFF
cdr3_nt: TGTGCCAGCAGTTACCTGACTAGCGGGGGCTACAATGAGCAGTTCTTC

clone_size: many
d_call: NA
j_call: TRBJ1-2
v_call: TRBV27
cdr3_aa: CASSLSTPPTGYTF
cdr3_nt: TGTGCCAGCAGTTTATCGACGCCTCCAACAGGCTACACCTTC

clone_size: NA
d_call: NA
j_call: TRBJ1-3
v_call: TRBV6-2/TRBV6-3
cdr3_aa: CASSNRWGPGNTIYF
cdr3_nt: TGTGCCAGCAGTAACCGATGGGGGCCTGGAAACACCATATATTTT

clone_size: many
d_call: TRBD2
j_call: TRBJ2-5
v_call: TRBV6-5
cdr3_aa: CASSYSDFGRAVETQYF
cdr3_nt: TGTGCCAGCAGTTACTCGGATTTCGGGAGGGCCGTGGAGACCCAGTACTTC

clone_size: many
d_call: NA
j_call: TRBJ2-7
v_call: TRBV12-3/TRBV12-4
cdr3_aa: CASSLGGGVWEQYF
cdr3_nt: TGTGCCAGCAGTTTAGGTGGGGGTGTTTGGGAGCAGTACTTC

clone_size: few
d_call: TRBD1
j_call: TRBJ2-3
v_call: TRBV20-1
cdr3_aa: CSAKTGHLDTQYF
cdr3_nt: TGCAGTGCCAAGACAGGGCACCTCGATACGCAGTATTTT

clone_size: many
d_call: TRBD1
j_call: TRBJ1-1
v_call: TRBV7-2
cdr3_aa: CASSNGDRLNTEAFF
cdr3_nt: TGTGCCAGCAGCAACGGGGACAGGCTGAACACTGAAGCTTTCTTT

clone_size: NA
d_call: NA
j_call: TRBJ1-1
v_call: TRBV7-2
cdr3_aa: CASGVNPGYTEAFF
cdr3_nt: TGTGCCAGCGGCGTGAACCCGGGGTACACTGAAGCTTTCTTT

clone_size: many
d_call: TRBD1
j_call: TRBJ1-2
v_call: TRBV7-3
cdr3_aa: CASSPRRDSLYGYTF
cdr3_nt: TGTGCCAGCAGCCCCCGCCGGGACAGCCTCTATGGCTACACCTTC

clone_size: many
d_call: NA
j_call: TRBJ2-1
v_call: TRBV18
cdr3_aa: CASSLGLSYNEQFF
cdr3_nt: TGTGCCAGCTCGCTGGGGCTTTCATACAATGAGCAGTTCTTC

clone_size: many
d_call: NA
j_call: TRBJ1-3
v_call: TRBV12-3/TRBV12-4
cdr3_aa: CASTSGGQLSGNTIYF
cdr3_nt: TGTGCCAGCACCTCTGGAGGACAACTCTCTGGAAACACCATATATTTT

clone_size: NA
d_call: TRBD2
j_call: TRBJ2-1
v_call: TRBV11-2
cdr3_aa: CASRSGLADYNEQFF
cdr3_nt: TGTGCCAGCAGATCTGGACTAGCGGATTACAATGAGCAGTTCTTC

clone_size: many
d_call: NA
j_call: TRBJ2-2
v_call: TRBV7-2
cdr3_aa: CASSLTDTGGELFF
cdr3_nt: TGTGCCAGCAGCTTAACCGACACAGGCGGGGAGCTGTTTTTT

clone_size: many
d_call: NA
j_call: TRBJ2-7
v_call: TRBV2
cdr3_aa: CASSYRGPNYEQYF
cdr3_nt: TGTGCCAGCAGTTACCGGGGTCCTAACTACGAGCAGTACTTC

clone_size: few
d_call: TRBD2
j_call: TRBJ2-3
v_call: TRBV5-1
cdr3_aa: CASSGEAGLITDTQYF
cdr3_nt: TGCGCCAGCAGCGGAGAAGCGGGACTGATCACAGATACGCAGTATTTT

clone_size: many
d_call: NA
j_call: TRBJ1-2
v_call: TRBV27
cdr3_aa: CASSHAGGSYGYTF
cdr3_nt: TGTGCCAGCAGCCACGCCGGCGGGTCCTATGGCTACACCTTC

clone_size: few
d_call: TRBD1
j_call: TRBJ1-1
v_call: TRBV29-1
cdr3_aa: CTDRGTENTEAFF
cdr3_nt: TGCACCGATAGGGGGACAGAGAACACTGAAGCTTTCTTT

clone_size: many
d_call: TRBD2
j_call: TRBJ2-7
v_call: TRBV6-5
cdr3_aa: CASSSFGVSGSYEQYF
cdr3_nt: TGTGCCAGCAGTTCCTTCGGCGTTAGCGGGAGCTACGAGCAGTACTTC

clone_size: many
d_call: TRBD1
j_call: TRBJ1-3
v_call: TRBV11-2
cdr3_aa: CASSLWTGAGNTIYF
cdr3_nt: TGTGCCAGCAGCTTGTGGACAGGGGCCGGAAACACCATATATTTT

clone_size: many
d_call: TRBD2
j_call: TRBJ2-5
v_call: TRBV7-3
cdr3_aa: CASSLNNWEGETQYF
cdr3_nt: TGTGCCAGCAGCTTAAATAATTGGGAGGGGGAGACCCAGTACTTC

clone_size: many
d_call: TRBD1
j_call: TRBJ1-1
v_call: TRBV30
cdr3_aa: CAWSIIRGPSFF
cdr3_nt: TGTGCCTGGAGTATTATCAGGGGGCCTTCTTTCTTT

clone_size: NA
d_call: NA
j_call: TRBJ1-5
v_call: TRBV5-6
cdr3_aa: CASSSAGPRDNQPQHF
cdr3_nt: TGTGCCAGCAGCTCCGCGGGACCCAGGGACAATCAGCCCCAGCATTTT

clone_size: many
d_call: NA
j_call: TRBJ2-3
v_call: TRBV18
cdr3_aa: CASSPSATDTQYF
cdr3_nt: TGTGCCAGCTCACCATCGGCCACAGATACGCAGTATTTT

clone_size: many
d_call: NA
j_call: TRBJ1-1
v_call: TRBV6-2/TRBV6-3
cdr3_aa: CASKFGAGGTEAFF
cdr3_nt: TGTGCCAGCAAATTCGGGGCTGGTGGGACTGAAGCTTTCTTT

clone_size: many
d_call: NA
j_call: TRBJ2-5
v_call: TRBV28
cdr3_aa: CASSLGTTILQYF
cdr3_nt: TGTGCCAGCAGTTTAGGGACGACCATTCTCCAGTACTTC

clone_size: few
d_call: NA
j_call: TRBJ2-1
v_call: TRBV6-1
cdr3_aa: CATVSFQNEQFF
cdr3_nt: TGTGCTACGGTTAGCTTCCAGAATGAGCAGTTCTTC

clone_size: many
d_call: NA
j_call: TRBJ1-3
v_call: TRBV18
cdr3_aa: CASSPPSDSSSGNTIYF
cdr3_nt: TGTGCCAGCTCACCACCTTCTGACAGTAGCTCTGGAAACACCATATATTTT

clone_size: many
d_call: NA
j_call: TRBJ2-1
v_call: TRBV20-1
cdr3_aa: CSARDKAQGRNEQFF
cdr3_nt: TGCAGTGCTAGAGACAAGGCACAGGGTCGGAATGAGCAGTTCTTC

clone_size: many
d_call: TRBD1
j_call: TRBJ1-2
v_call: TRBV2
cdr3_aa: CASARQGLGGYTF
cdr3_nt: TGTGCCAGCGCTCGACAGGGACTCGGTGGCTACACCTTC

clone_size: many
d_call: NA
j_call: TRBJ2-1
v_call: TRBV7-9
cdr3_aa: CASSLPGSSYNEQFF
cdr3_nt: TGTGCCAGCAGCTTACCAGGGAGCTCCTACAATGAGCAGTTCTTC

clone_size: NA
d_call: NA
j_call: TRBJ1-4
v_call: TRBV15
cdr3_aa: CATSRDRGGEKLFF
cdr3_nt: TGTGCCACCAGCAGAGATCGGGGGGGTGAAAAACTGTTTTTT

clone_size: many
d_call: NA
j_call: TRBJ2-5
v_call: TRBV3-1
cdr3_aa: CASSQAWQGGETQYF
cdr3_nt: TGTGCCAGCAGCCAAGCCTGGCAGGGGGGGGAGACCCAGTACTTC

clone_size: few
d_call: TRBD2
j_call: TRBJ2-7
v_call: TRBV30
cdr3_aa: CAWTVGGVFYEQYF
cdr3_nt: TGTGCCTGGACGGTGGGAGGGGTGTTCTACGAGCAGTACTTC

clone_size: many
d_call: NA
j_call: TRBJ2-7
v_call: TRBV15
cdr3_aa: CATSRDRLHSYEQYF
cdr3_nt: TGTGCCACCAGCAGAGATCGACTTCACTCCTACGAGCAGTACTTC